What follows are 25 T cell receptor beta chains derived from one specimen sequenced in a study of blood T cell repertoires in COVID-19. Method: immunoSEQ multiplex PCR; TCRdb's copy keeps in-frame clones and lacks some. The sample records about 240,000 clones, around four fifths being singletons. Specimen: PBMCs or T cells enriched from blood (not recorded which). These receptors were collected from a woman aged 40-49 years who had been exposed to COVID-19.

This chain uses TRBV3-1 (or the pseudogene TRBV3-2) with TRBJ2-5, with 8 bases matching TRBD1. Germline V gene sequence: CDR1 LGHDT, CDR2 YNNKEL (reference sequence). J was trimmed by 4 bases and V by 7 bases; bases with no gene match: 11. The CDR3 has 15 residues. CDR3 bases: TGTGCCAGCACCATTCAGACAGGGGTGGGAGAGACCCAGTACTTC. As protein: CASTIQTGVGETQYF.

The chain has TRBV6-2 or TRBV6-3 and TRBJ2-1; 7 bases are shared with TRBD2. The CDR3 covers 15 residues. Germline CDR1 and CDR2: MNHEY and SVGEGT. V was clipped by 6 bases and J by 0 bases; unmatched bases: 5. The CDR3 DNA sequence: TGTGCCAGCAGCTCTAGCGGCGGCTCCTACAATGAGCAGTTCTTC. Translated, it gives CASSSSGGSYNEQFF.

The rearrangement joins TRBV9 to TRBJ1-2; 7 bases are shared with TRBD1. The CDR3 is 14 residues long. V trimming: 3 bases; J trimming: 4 bases; junction bases outside the gene matches: 6. Germline lookup yields CDR1 SGDLS and CDR2 YYNGEE. This CDR3 reads CASSEEQGSYGYTF. CDR3 bases: TGTGCCAGCAGCGAAGAACAGGGGAGCTATGGCTACACCTTC.

This chain links TRBV19 with TRBJ2-3; D possibly corresponds to TRBD1 (6 bases). The ends were cut back, 4 bases at V and 7 bases at J, with 15 bases in the middle. CDR3 size: 14 residues. Per germline, CDR1 LNHDA and CDR2 SQIVND (reference sequence). CDR3 amino acids: CASSNPGDRNTQYF. The CDR3 DNA is TGTGCCAGTAGTAATCCAGGGGACCGGAATACGCAGTATTTT.

The chain is built from TRBV2 and TRBJ2-6; D might be TRBD1 (5 bases). The CDR3 has 17 residues. CDR1 and CDR2 from the germline V gene are SNHLY and FYNNEI. The V end lost 3 bases, the J end lost 0 bases, and 12 bases lay between the germline ends. For the CDR3, the DNA is TGTGCCAGCAGTGAGATTAGACAGAGCTCTGGGGCCAACGTCCTGACTTTC. Amino acid sequence: CASSEIRQSSGANVLTF. The variable domain in full, completed from reference TRBV2 and TRBJ2-6, reads EPEVTQTPSHQVTQMGQEVILRCVPISNHLYFYWYRQILGQKVEFLVSFYNNEISEKSEIFDDQFSVERPDGSNFTLKIRSTKLEDSAMYFCASSEIRQSSGANVLTFGAGSRLTVL.

The chain couples TRBV2 to TRBJ2-3; 11 bases map to TRBD2. The CDR3 loop spans 16 amino acids. From germline, CDR1 is SNHLY and CDR2 FYNNEI. The J segment lost 6 bases and the V segment lost 4 bases, leaving 9 bases of the junction unmatched. Here the CDR3 reads CASSGEVASGGDTQYF. In DNA form, the CDR3 reads TGTGCCAGCAGTGGCGAGGTGGCTAGCGGGGGGGATACGCAGTATTTT.

The chain combines TRBV4-2 with TRBJ1-4, with 7 bases aligning to TRBD1. Per germline, CDR1 LGHNA and CDR2 YNFKEQ. Germline trimming cut 0 bases from V and 4 bases from J; bases unmatched to any gene: 2. CDR3 length: 15 residues. CDR3 residues: CASSQENRGNEKLFF. CDR3 nucleotide sequence: TGTGCCAGCAGCCAAGAGAACAGGGGTAATGAAAAACTGTTTTTT.

The rearrangement links TRBV27 to TRBJ1-1; a weak D match, TRBD1 (6 bases). Germline CDR1 MNHEY, CDR2 SMNVEV (reference sequence). The germline V and J ends were trimmed by 5 bases and 1 base, with 11 bases remaining between them. This CDR3 has 14 residues. The CDR3 sequence: CASSIRGPNTEAFF. The CDR3 DNA follows: TGTGCCAGCAGTATCAGGGGACCGAACACTGAAGCTTTCTTT.

The chain joins TRBV4-1 to TRBJ1-6, with no clear D. V was pared by 3 bases and J by 7 bases, with 7 bases between. The CDR3 has 13 amino acids. Germline lookup yields CDR1 MGHRA and CDR2 YSYEKL. The DNA for the CDR3 is TGCGCCAGCAGCCATACTATAAATTCACCCCTCCACTTT. This translates into CASSHTINSPLHF.

This sequence joins TRBV5-6 and TRBJ1-2; TRBD1 matches 8 bases. The CDR3 length is 15 residues. CDR1 SGHDT and CDR2 YYEEEE come from the germline V gene. V dropped 1 base and J dropped 1; count of bases not matched to a gene: 3. CDR3 residues: CASSLITGGNYGYTF. CDR3 bases: TGTGCCAGCAGCTTGATAACAGGGGGTAACTATGGCTACACCTTC.

The chain links TRBV7-8 to TRBJ1-6; no reliable D call. The V end lost 1 base, the J end lost 6 bases, and 7 bases lay between the germline ends. Germline V gene data show CDR1 as SGHVS and CDR2 as FQNEAQ. The CDR3 has 14 residues. The CDR3 here is CASSLGQINSPLHF. The CDR3 bases are TGTGCCAGCAGCTTAGGGCAGATTAATTCACCCCTCCACTTT.

V gene TRBV4-1 combines with J gene TRBJ1-4; possibly TRBD1 for D (6 bases). The CDR3 covers 13 residues. Germline CDR1 and CDR2: MGHRA and YSYEKL. With 3 bases removed from V and 8 bases from J, the gap between germline ends came to 10 bases. Written as DNA, the CDR3 is TGCGCCAGCAGCCAGGGGGACAACGAAAAACTGTTTTTT. It translates to CASSQGDNEKLFF.

The chain joins TRBV6-5 to TRBJ1-4; tentatively, D is TRBD1 (6 bases). CDR3 length: 13 residues. The V end lost 6 bases, the J end lost 7 bases, and 12 bases lay between the germline ends. CDR1 is MNHEY and CDR2 is SVGAGI in the germline V gene. Here the CDR3 DNA reads TGTGCCAGCAGGGGGGGGCCGGGTGAAAAACTGTTTTTT. Translation: CASRGGPGEKLFF.

The gene calls are TRBV7-2 and TRBJ2-7; 9 bases are a match to TRBD2. J gave up 5 bases and V 5 bases, and 10 bases lay outside the gene matches. The CDR3 sequence is 15 residues long. Per germline, CDR1 SGHTA and CDR2 FQGNSA. The DNA for the CDR3 is TGTGCCAGCAGCGTTAGGTTGGCGGGGGGGGACGAGCAGTACTTC. Its translation: CASSVRLAGGDEQYF.

The chain has TRBV28 and TRBJ1-5; D gene uncertain. Trimming left V 6 bases short and J 3 bases short, with 15 bases between. This CDR3 contains 15 residues. The germline V gene encodes CDR1 MDHEN and CDR2 SYDVKM. The CDR3 sequence: CASSPRGVTNQPQHF. CDR3 nucleotide sequence: TGTGCCAGCAGCCCCCGTGGAGTGACCAATCAGCCCCAGCATTTT.

V and J are TRBV24-1 and TRBJ2-2; TRBD1 agrees at 8 bases. The V segment lost 1 base and the J segment 3 bases; nucleotides outside the gene matches: 6. The germline gives CDR1 KGHDR, CDR2 SFDVKD. The CDR3 loop spans 17 amino acids. The CDR3 DNA reads TGTGCCACCAGTGATTTCCGACAGGGGCGGTACACCGGGGAGCTGTTTTTT. Amino acid sequence: CATSDFRQGRYTGELFF.

The rearrangement links TRBV10-3 to TRBJ1-1, with TRBD1 identical over 8 bases. From germline, CDR1 is ENHRY and CDR2 SYGVKD. V lost 7 bases and J lost 4; bases outside the gene matches: 11. The CDR3 runs 15 residues. CDR3 protein: CAIKETGAAGTEAFF. The CDR3, as DNA: TGTGCCATCAAAGAGACAGGGGCGGCGGGCACTGAAGCTTTCTTT.

The V gene is TRBV7-8, the J gene TRBJ2-1; 11 bases are a match to TRBD2. CDR1 is SGHVS and CDR2 is FQNEAQ in the germline V gene. This CDR3 contains 15 residues. The trim removed 4 bases at V and 4 bases at J, leaving 3 bases unmatched. CDR3: CASSYSGGAYNEQFF. The CDR3 DNA reads as TGTGCCAGCAGCTATAGCGGGGGGGCGTACAATGAGCAGTTCTTC.

The V and J genes are TRBV5-1 and TRBJ1-3; TRBD1 is a possible D gene (6 bases). The V and J ends lost 3 bases and 4 bases respectively, with 11 bases between them. Looked up from germline, CDR1 is SGHRS and CDR2 is YFSETQ. The CDR3 runs 14 residues. The CDR3 here is CASSSGTPGNTIYF. CDR3 bases: TGCGCCAGCAGCTCCGGGACACCGGGAAACACCATATATTTT.

The V and J genes are TRBV19 and TRBJ2-7, with 13 positions matching TRBD2. CDR3 size: 16 residues. The germline V gene encodes CDR1 LNHDA and CDR2 SQIVND (reference sequence). V was clipped by 10 bases and J by 1 base; unmatched bases: 10. The CDR3 reads CATRPTSGGRSYEQYF. In DNA form, the CDR3 reads TGTGCCACCCGACCGACTAGCGGGGGGAGGTCCTACGAGCAGTACTTC.

This rearrangement joins TRBV10-3 to TRBJ1-1, with TRBD1 matching 8 bases. The CDR3 is 15 amino acids. The germline gives CDR1 ENHRY, CDR2 SYGVKD. V lost 5 bases and J lost 2; bases outside the gene matches: 7. CDR3 in amino acids: CAISLNGQGNTEAFF. The CDR3, as DNA: TGTGCCATCAGTCTAAACGGACAGGGCAACACTGAAGCTTTCTTT.

This CDR3 reads CSVAGDGDTQYF. DNA of the CDR3: TGCAGCGTTGCAGGGGACGGAGATACGCAGTATTTT. The chain joins TRBV29-1 to TRBJ2-3, with D perhaps TRBD1 (6 bases). The CDR3 totals 12 residues. Per germline, CDR1 SQVTM and CDR2 ANQGSEA. Trimming took 4 bases from V and 5 from J, leaving 10 bases between them.

The chain joins TRBV6-2 or TRBV6-3 to TRBJ1-1; 9 bases fit TRBD1. After removal of 5 bases from V and 6 bases from J, the junction contained 7 bases not matched to a gene. The CDR3 sequence is 14 residues long. Germline loops: CDR1 MNHEY, CDR2 SVGEGT. The CDR3 sequence: CASSIQGARSEAFF. The CDR3 DNA is TGTGCCAGCAGTATACAGGGGGCGAGGTCTGAAGCTTTCTTT.

The V gene is TRBV12-3 or TRBV12-4, the J gene TRBJ2-1; a weak D match, TRBD2 (5 bases). This CDR3 is built from 12 residues. V was shortened by 2 bases and J by 9 bases, with 8 bases between the two germline ends. The DNA of the CDR3 is TGTGCCAGCAGTTTATGGGCGGGTGAGCAGTTCTTC. This sequence encodes CASSLWAGEQFF.

The chain couples TRBV2 to TRBJ2-4; D not certain. The CDR3 sequence is 16 residues long. Trimming left V 6 bases short and J 10 bases short, with 25 bases between. Germline CDR1 SNHLY, CDR2 FYNNEI. The CDR3, as DNA: TGTGCCAGCAGCGAAAACCAAATCTATAACCAGGTGATTCAGTACTTC. Residues: CASSENQIYNQVIQYF. The whole variable domain, filled in from reference TRBV2 and TRBJ2-4, reads EPEVTQTPSHQVTQMGQEVILRCVPISNHLYFYWYRQILGQKVEFLVSFYNNEISEKSEIFDDQFSVERPDGSNFTLKIRSTKLEDSAMYFCASSENQIYNQVIQYFGAGTRLSVL.